These T cell receptor beta chains were read from a single sample in a study of blood T cells in healthy people across ages. TCRdb reprocessed the 5' RACE reads via MiXCR and lists one record per CDR3 protein. The profile shows about 1.8 million distinct CDR3 sequences, around 50% of them singletons. The specimen sequenced was blood. The origin of the receptors is a woman aged 40 to 49 in good health. CDR3s include the opening cysteine and the closing phenylalanine or tryptophan. A D gene is named only where the DNA matches it firmly. Clone size is not always given. Where it is, it says once, few, many or a class for expanded clones.

>TRBD2|TRBV14|16|NA|TRBJ2-1
CASSQGFSGGDNEQFF
TGTGCCAGCAGCCAAGGATTTAGCGGGGGAGACAATGAGCAGTTCTTC
>TRBD2|TRBV20-1|16|once|TRBJ2-2
CSARDRLAGGLGELFF
TGCAGTGCTAGAGATAGACTAGCGGGGGGGCTCGGGGAGCTGTTTTTT
>NA|TRBV29-1|16|few|TRBJ1-2
CSVDPLGGGSNYGYTF
TGCAGCGTTGACCCCCTGGGAGGCGGGTCTAACTATGGCTACACCTTC
>NA|TRBV10-3|14|few|TRBJ2-1
CATRTASSYNEQFF
TGTGCCACTCGGACAGCTAGCTCCTACAATGAGCAGTTCTTC
>NA|TRBV7-9|17|NA|TRBJ1-5
CASSSSFDRRSNQPQHF
TGTGCCAGCAGCTCCTCGTTCGACAGACGGAGCAATCAGCCCCAGCATTTT
>TRBD1|TRBV27|14|NA|TRBJ2-5
CASNYRGRSYEQYF
TGTGCCAGCAATTACAGGGGGCGAAGCTATGAGCAGTACTTC
>NA|TRBV6-1|11|NA|TRBJ2-1
CASKGYIEQFF
TGTGCCAGCAAGGGGTACATTGAGCAGTTCTTC
>NA|TRBV7-6|14|NA|TRBJ2-5
CASSLDPTQETQYF
TGTGCCAGCAGCCTGGACCCTACTCAAGAGACCCAGTACTTC
>NA|TRBV10-3|15|NA|TRBJ2-3
CAISEQGGYTDTQYF
TGTGCCATCAGTGAGCAGGGAGGCTACACAGATACGCAGTATTTT
>NA|TRBV11-2|13|few|TRBJ2-5
CASSFKYQETQYF
TGTGCCAGCAGCTTCAAGTACCAAGAGACCCAGTACTTC
>TRBD2|TRBV20-1|16|NA|TRBJ2-7
CSASPHSSGGPYEQYF
TGCAGTGCTAGCCCACACTCTAGCGGGGGACCCTACGAGCAGTACTTC
>TRBD2|TRBV5-6|15|NA|TRBJ2-5
CASSSVAGAEETQYF
TGTGCCAGCAGCTCGGTAGCGGGGGCCGAAGAGACCCAGTACTTC
>TRBD1|TRBV5-5|14|few|TRBJ2-5
CASSERRGRETQYF
TGTGCCAGCAGCGAAAGAAGGGGGCGAGAGACCCAGTACTTC
>TRBD1|TRBV6-4|15|NA|TRBJ2-5
CASSADRGIAHPQYF
TGTGCCAGCAGTGCCGACAGGGGAATCGCCCATCCTCAGTACTTC
>NA|TRBV5-1|14|NA|TRBJ1-4
CASSPWESNEKLFF
TGCGCCAGCAGCCCGTGGGAATCTAATGAAAAACTGTTTTTT
>NA|TRBV9|14|NA|TRBJ2-7
CASSVAQGRYEQYF
TGTGCCAGCAGCGTAGCCCAGGGGCGATACGAGCAGTACTTC
>TRBD1|TRBV28|14|NA|TRBJ2-1
CASRPRDRDNEQFF
TGTGCCAGCAGACCGAGGGACAGAGACAATGAGCAGTTCTTC
>TRBD1|TRBV4-3|16|NA|TRBJ1-2
CASSQGGQEFYYGYTF
TGCGCCAGCAGCCAAGGGGGACAGGAGTTCTACTATGGCTACACCTTC
>NA|TRBV20-1|14|few|TRBJ2-6
CSPNPVSGANVLTF
TGCAGTCCAAACCCGGTTTCTGGGGCCAACGTCCTGACTTTC
>NA|TRBV9|18|NA|TRBJ2-1
CASSPNSWADVAYNEQFF
TGTGCCAGCAGCCCCAATAGTTGGGCGGACGTGGCCTACAATGAGCAGTTCTTC
>NA|TRBV10-3|16|NA|TRBJ1-1
CAIKIEQGALFAEAFF
TGTGCCATCAAGATCGAACAGGGAGCCCTTTTCGCTGAAGCTTTCTTT
>NA|TRBV2|15|few|TRBJ2-5
CASSEALAVSNWQYF
TGTGCCAGCAGTGAAGCGCTGGCCGTTTCCAATTGGCAGTACTTC
>TRBD2|TRBV7-9|18|NA|TRBJ2-5
CASSLGTSGGTYQETQYF
TGTGCCAGCAGCTTAGGGACTAGCGGGGGCACCTACCAAGAGACCCAGTACTTC
>NA|TRBV6-1|14|NA|TRBJ1-6
CASSDTGIVSPLHF
TGTGCCAGCAGTGATACAGGGATTGTTTCACCCCTCCACTTT
>NA|TRBV7-2|14|once|TRBJ1-6
CASSFGGPSSPLHF
TGTGCCAGCAGCTTCGGGGGGCCTAGTTCACCCCTCCACTTT
>TRBD2|TRBV3-1|14|NA|TRBJ2-7
CASSQEPGGYEQYF
TGTGCCAGCAGCCAAGAGCCGGGGGGCTACGAGCAGTACTTC
>NA|TRBV2|14|NA|TRBJ2-7
CASSERVGSYEQYF
TGTGCCAGCAGTGAAAGGGTCGGATCCTACGAGCAGTACTTC
>TRBD1|TRBV6-6|16|few|TRBJ2-4
CASSYTDTGVRNIQYF
TGTGCCAGCAGTTACACCGACACAGGGGTTAGGAACATTCAGTACTTC
>NA|TRBV25-1|17|NA|TRBJ2-1
CASSEFKGESSYNEQFF
TGTGCCAGCAGTGAATTTAAAGGAGAGAGCTCCTACAATGAGCAGTTCTTC
>TRBD2|TRBV6-2/TRBV6-3|15|NA|TRBJ2-3
CASTTSGGAPDTQYF
TGTGCCAGCACGACGAGCGGGGGGGCCCCAGATACGCAGTATTTT
>NA|TRBV6-5|14|once|TRBJ2-3
CASKPAVTTDTQYF
TGTGCCAGCAAGCCAGCGGTTACCACAGATACGCAGTATTTT
>TRBD2|TRBV7-2|19|NA|TRBJ2-3
CASRLRIERGERSTDTQYF
TGTGCCAGCAGGTTACGTATAGAGCGGGGGGAGCGTAGCACAGATACGCAGTATTTT
>NA|TRBV5-1|18|few|TRBJ2-6
CASSLKGGVLSGANVLTF
TGCGCCAGCAGCTTGAAGGGGGGGGTCTTGTCCGGGGCCAACGTCCTGACTTTC
>NA|TRBV7-9|12|NA|TRBJ1-2
CASSRTENGYTF
TGTGCCAGCAGCCGCACCGAAAATGGCTACACCTTC
>NA|TRBV6-5|14|NA|TRBJ1-2
CASSLTGTRYGYTF
TGTGCCAGCAGTTTAACCGGGACCCGCTATGGCTACACCTTC
>NA|TRBV24-1|15|few|TRBJ2-7
CATSDPTDRTYEQYF
TGTGCCACCAGTGACCCTACTGACCGAACCTACGAGCAGTACTTC
>NA|TRBV2|14|NA|TRBJ2-5
CASSDYRGRETQYF
TGTGCCAGCAGTGACTATAGGGGAAGAGAGACCCAGTACTTC
>NA|TRBV20-1|14|few|TRBJ2-5
CSARGRKIQETQYF
TGCAGTGCTAGAGGTCGCAAGATCCAAGAGACCCAGTACTTC
>NA|TRBV5-1|15|NA|TRBJ2-7
CASSFGAASSYEQYF
TGCGCCAGCAGCTTCGGGGCAGCCAGCTCCTACGAGCAGTACTTC
>NA|TRBV7-2|15|once|TRBJ1-2
CASSTSSGSSYGYTF
TGTGCCAGCAGCACGTCCTCGGGTTCTAGTTATGGCTACACCTTC
>NA|TRBV10-3|17|NA|TRBJ2-1
CAISESRGTVSYNEQFF
TGTGCCATCAGTGAGTCTCGGGGGACAGTCTCCTACAATGAGCAGTTCTTC
>NA|TRBV9|13|NA|TRBJ1-1
CASSGTGHLEAFF
TGTGCCAGCAGCGGCACCGGACACCTTGAAGCTTTCTTT
>TRBD1|TRBV20-1|14|NA|TRBJ1-2
CSAREGQRNYGYTF
TGCAGTGCTAGAGAGGGACAGCGAAACTATGGCTACACCTTC
>TRBD1|TRBV4-1|13|NA|TRBJ1-1
CASTGQGVAEAFF
TGCGCCAGCACCGGACAGGGGGTTGCTGAAGCTTTCTTT
>NA|TRBV20-1|14|few|TRBJ2-1
CSASLRSSYNEQFF
TGCAGTGCTAGTCTCAGGAGCTCCTACAATGAGCAGTTCTTC
>NA|TRBV7-2|12|NA|TRBJ1-2
CAIGRRLYGYTF
TGTGCCATCGGCCGGCGGCTCTATGGCTACACCTTC
>TRBD2|TRBV6-5|15|NA|TRBJ2-1
CASRLPGLAGNEQFF
TGTGCCAGCAGGTTACCGGGACTAGCGGGAAATGAGCAGTTCTTC
>NA|TRBV20-1|14|NA|TRBJ2-5
CSARDQRGLETQYF
TGCAGTGCTAGAGATCAGAGGGGCCTGGAGACCCAGTACTTC
>TRBD1|TRBV6-2/TRBV6-3|16|few|TRBJ2-5
CASSRTQGALGETQYF
TGTGCCAGCAGTCGCACGCAGGGGGCGCTCGGAGAGACCCAGTACTTC
>NA|TRBV4-1|15|NA|TRBJ1-6
CASSQERVPNSPLHF
TGCGCCAGCAGCCAAGAACGGGTGCCCAATTCACCCCTCCACTTT
>TRBD1|TRBV12-3/TRBV12-4|16|NA|TRBJ2-7
CASSSGPRTGFYEQYF
TGTGCCAGCAGTTCCGGACCAAGGACAGGATTCTACGAGCAGTACTTC
>NA|TRBV12-3/TRBV12-4|13|once|TRBJ2-1
CASRSQVGNEQFF
TGTGCCAGCAGGTCCCAGGTCGGGAATGAGCAGTTCTTC
>TRBD2|TRBV29-1|14|few|TRBJ2-5
CSERLAGKGETQYF
TGCAGTGAAAGACTAGCGGGAAAGGGCGAGACCCAGTACTTC